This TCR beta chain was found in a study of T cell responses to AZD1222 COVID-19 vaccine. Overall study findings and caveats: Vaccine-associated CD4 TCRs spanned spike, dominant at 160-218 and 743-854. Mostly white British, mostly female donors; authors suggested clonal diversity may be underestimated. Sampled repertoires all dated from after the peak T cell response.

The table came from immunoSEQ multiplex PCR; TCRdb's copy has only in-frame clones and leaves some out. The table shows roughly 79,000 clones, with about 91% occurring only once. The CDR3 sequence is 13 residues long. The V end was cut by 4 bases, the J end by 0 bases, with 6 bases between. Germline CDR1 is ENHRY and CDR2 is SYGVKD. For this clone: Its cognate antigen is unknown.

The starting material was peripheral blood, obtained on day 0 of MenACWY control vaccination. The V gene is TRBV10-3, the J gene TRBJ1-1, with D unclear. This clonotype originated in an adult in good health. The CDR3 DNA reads TGTGCCATCAGTGTATCATTGAACACTGAAGCTTTCTTT. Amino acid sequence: CAISVSLNTEAFF.